A single sample gave rise to the 7 T cell receptor beta chains below, sequenced in a study of cytomegalovirus exposure and HLA in healthy donors. The PCR made use of 60 Vbeta and 13 Jbeta primers. Sequencing used immunoSEQ multiplex PCR; TCRdb keeps in-frame clones, though not all of them. Found here are about 110,000 clones, around 77% of them singletons; the top ten hold 4.2%. The specimen was PBMCs. These receptors originate from a male donor in good health and CMV-seronegative.

This clone has a single count. The chain combines TRBV5-1 with TRBJ2-1; D may be TRBD2 (6 bases). CDR1 and CDR2 (germline): SGHRS, YFSETQ. This CDR3 spans 14 amino acids. Trimming removed 7 bases from V and 9 bases from J, with 20 bases in between. The CDR3 coding sequence is TGCGCCAGCGCTACGGGAGAACTAAGGAGTGAGCAGTTCTTC. Protein product: CASATGELRSEQFF.

This rearrangement joins TRBV9 to TRBJ2-5; TRBD1 might be the D (5 bases). CDR1 is SGDLS and CDR2 is YYNGEE in the germline V gene. The CDR3 has 13 residues. The V end lost 4 bases, the J end lost 2 bases, and 9 bases lay between the germline ends. The CDR3 bases are TGTGCCAGCAGCCCAGGGCAACAAGAGACCCAGTACTTC. Protein sequence: CASSPGQQETQYF.

V is TRBV6-5 and J is TRBJ1-1, with 8 bases fitting TRBD1. CDR1 is MNHEY, CDR2 SVGAGI, per germline. The CDR3 is 14 residues long. The ends lost 6 bases at V and 1 base at J; junction bases unmatched: 4. CDR3 in DNA: TGTGCCAGCAGCAGGGACAGGACGAACACTGAAGCTTTCTTT. It yields the protein CASSRDRTNTEAFF.

As for this clone: Other DNA sequences within the sample encode an identical CDR3. V and J are TRBV6-5 and TRBJ1-5; unclear D gene. V gave up 8 bases and J gave up 2 bases, with 10 bases separating them. The CDR3 contains 13 residues. Per the germline V gene, CDR1 is MNHEY and CDR2 is SVGAGI. The CDR3 here is CASSREGNQPQHF. The CDR3 nucleotides are TGTGCCAGCTCAAGGGAGGGCAATCAGCCCCAGCATTTT.

The V and J genes are TRBV19 and TRBJ2-6, with D perhaps matching TRBD1 (6 bases). With 9 bases removed from V and 0 bases from J, the gap between germline ends came to 12 bases. This CDR3 has 15 residues. Germline CDR1 reads LNHDA; CDR2 reads SQIVND (reference sequence). The CDR3, as DNA: TGTGCCAGCCACAGGGAGAGCTCTGGGGCCAACGTCCTGACTTTC. It is translated as CASHRESSGANVLTF.

The gene calls are TRBV6-5 and TRBJ2-7; possibly TRBD2 for D (7 bases). CDR3 length equals 16 residues. Trimming took 2 bases from V and 2 from J, leaving 16 bases between them. Germline CDR1 reads MNHEY; CDR2 reads SVGAGI. The CDR3 loop is CASSYLGEGGTYEQYF. The CDR3 DNA reads TGTGCCAGCAGTTACCTCGGGGAGGGGGGTACCTACGAGCAGTACTTC.

This rearrangement joins TRBV28 to TRBJ1-2; 8 positions agree with TRBD1. CDR1 and CDR2 (germline): MDHEN, SYDVKM. V shed 1 base and J 2 bases; nucleotides not matched to a gene: 3. This CDR3 is built from 15 residues. The CDR3 DNA reads TGTGCCAGCAGTTTATACAACAGGGGGAACTATGGCTACACCTTC. Its protein is CASSLYNRGNYGYTF.